The 4 T cell receptor beta chains given below trace back to one sample, sequenced in a study of shared clonotypes between healthy human individuals. Sequenced by immunoSEQ multiplex PCR; TCRdb stores in-frame clones only, minus some. The sample contains millions of clones, about 95% of which appear only once. CD45RO negativity and positive selection for CCR7 defined naive CD8 cells, a population that excluded terminally differentiated effector memory CD45RA+ cells. Input material: naive CD8+ T cells sorted from blood. These receptor sequences come from a young man in good health.

V is TRBV7-8 and J is TRBJ2-2; D may be TRBD2 (7 bases). The CDR3 consists of 16 residues. V was clipped by 5 bases and J by 4 bases, with 17 bases between them. Germline lookup yields CDR1 SGHVS and CDR2 FQNEAQ. The CDR3 region is CASSARGGAGTGELFF. CDR3 nucleotides: TGTGCCAGCAGCGCAAGGGGGGGCGCGGGCACCGGGGAGCTGTTTTTT.

The chain joins TRBV7-9 to TRBJ2-2; either TRBD1 or TRBD2 may supply D (5 bases each). V was pared by 1 base and J by 0 bases, with 9 bases between. Per the germline V gene, CDR1 is SEHNR and CDR2 is FQNEAQ (reference sequence). This CDR3 has 16 residues. CDR3 coding DNA: TGTGCCAGCAGCTTAGGTCCGGGGCCGAACACCGGGGAGCTGTTTTTT. Its protein is CASSLGPGPNTGELFF. Complete variable domain (other parts from reference TRBV7-9 and TRBJ2-2): DTGVSQNPRHKITKRGQNVTFRCDPISEHNRLYWYRQTLGQGPEFLTYFQNEAQLEKSRLLSDRFSAERPKGSFSTLEIQRTEQGDSAMYLCASSLGPGPNTGELFFGEGSRLTVL.

The rearrangement joins TRBV12-5 to TRBJ2-1; D not certain. CDR3 length: 12 residues. Germline V gene lookup returns CDR1 LGHNT and CDR2 FRNRAP. V was trimmed by 1 base and J by 8 bases, leaving 6 bases between them. For the CDR3, the DNA is TGTGCTAGTGGTTTGGGGGTTCATGAGCAGTTCTTC. Translation gives CASGLGVHEQFF.

The rearrangement joins TRBV6-6 to TRBJ1-1; no clear D gene. V lost 2 bases to trimming and J lost 6 bases, with 4 bases between them. From germline, CDR1 is MNHNY and CDR2 SVGAGI (reference sequence). The CDR3 covers 11 residues. The CDR3 bases are TGTGCCAGCAGTTACCTCGCTGAAGCTTTCTTT. It codes for CASSYLAEAFF.